This is a list of T cell receptor beta chains from one sample in a study of T cells in Graves' hyperthyroidism and ophthalmopathy. In TCRdb, the multiplex PCR reads were re-called with MiXCR into one record per CDR3 protein. The top ten hold about 34% of the sample, which has hundreds of thousands of distinct CDR3 sequences, 20% seen once. Sample: blood. The receptors come from a man aged 25 to 40 with Graves' ophthalmopathy. Both conserved end residues are part of each CDR3. The size field is filled for only some rows; it gives once, few, many or a size class.

CDR3aa,v_gene,abundance
CASSISGSVPYEQYF,TRBV19,-
CASSFLPLVSGELFF,TRBV6-5,-
CASSSEDGYEGTEAFF,TRBV28,many
CASSTLLAYEQYF,TRBV7-8,many
CASSVGTGKTYEQYF,TRBV9,-
CASSSAGRGSYEQYF,TRBV28,-
CASSLSGPSYEQYF,TRBV27,many
CASSRDRLYTEASF,TRBV6-1,-
CASAWGMSGEQYF,TRBV12-3/TRBV12-4,many
CASSFETGGLSPLHF,TRBV5-1,-
CASSSGLAGVETQYF,TRBV11-3,many
CASSSSLGTDTQYF,TRBV27,few
CASSLRDRINTIYF,TRBV3-1,-
CASRGSNVGSYNEQFF,TRBV6-1,-
CASSLGLGGWFF,TRBV7-2,-
CASSGGNTGELFF,TRBV4-1,-
CASSPRWGGELFF,TRBV7-3,-
CASTPSGKSREQYF,TRBV28,many
CSARVTSGGDTQYF,TRBV20-1,-
CASSSYRGNNQPQHF,TRBV6-1,few
CASSVTGQGNHEQYF,TRBV9,few
CASTLHVGDTGELFF,TRBV6-1,-
CSAKLQNSPLHF,TRBV20-1,few
CASSVVFGVGAGELFF,TRBV12-3/TRBV12-4,-
CASSSPGESSGNTIYF,TRBV6-9,-
CASTRRDTQYF,TRBV28,-
CASSGDGTTSGSSDTQYF,TRBV4-1,-
CASSLTISGGGETQYF,TRBV7-6,few
CASSFGGAAYEQYF,TRBV5-6,few
CASSNGRGQPQHF,TRBV6-1,few
CASSQTEYNEQFF,TRBV5-1,many
CASSLALPWDTQYF,TRBV7-2,-
CASSQDRQRSTYEQYF,TRBV4-2,-
CASSLRAGGISYNEQFF,TRBV28,-
CASSLGYTRGQENTQYF,TRBV27,-
CASSLTPGTGEETQYF,TRBV5-1,few
CASSPLTGSYSNEQFF,TRBV28,few
CASSYGTSGRARGDTQYF,TRBV28,many
CASSLRQGNTEAFF,TRBV5-1,many
CASSEVSGTSGWKTQYF,TRBV6-1,many